This TCR beta chain comes out of a study of PD-1 blockade in classical Hodgkin lymphoma. Measured with immunoSEQ multiplex PCR; TCRdb has only the in-frame clones, and not every one. The data hold approximately 21,000 clones, with 65% to 75% observed a single time. This CDR3 spans 13 amino acids. Looked up from germline, CDR1 is MNHNY and CDR2 is SVGAGI (reference sequence). Patients all relapsed after autologous stem cell transplantation, and there was variation in brentuximab vedotin exposure. J is TRBJ2-1 and V is TRBV6-6; TRBD2 is a possible D gene (5 bases). This receptor was obtained from a human donor with classical Hodgkin lymphoma. The specimen comprised peripheral blood mononuclear cells (PBMCs), sampled at baseline. The CDR3 DNA follows: TGTAGCGCCGGGCGGGCTCTTTACAATGAGCAGTTCTTC. Its protein product is CSAGRALYNEQFF.